These T cell receptor beta chains were read from a single sample in a study of blood T cell repertoires in COVID-19. Libraries were prepared by immunoSEQ multiplex PCR; TCRdb keeps only in-frame clonotypes and omits some of them. The sample records 60,000 or so clones, around two thirds being singletons. Sequenced sample: PBMCs or T cells enriched from blood (not recorded which). The receptors derive from a woman in her fifties or sixties who had been exposed to COVID-19. CDR3s include the opening cysteine and the closing phenylalanine or tryptophan. The D gene is left open where the match is weak. Clone size is shown for a subset of rows, as once, few, many or a class of expanded clone.

>TRBV28|.|.|TRBJ1-5
CASMRGGKGNQPQHF
TGTGCCAGCATGAGGGGGGGGAAGGGCAATCAGCCCCAGCATTTT
>TRBV7-6|.|.|TRBJ1-5
CASSPSGNQPQHF
TGTGCCAGCAGCCCATCAGGGAATCAGCCCCAGCATTTT
>TRBV7-2|.|TRBD2|TRBJ2-1
CASSLGSGNGPYNEQFF
TGTGCCAGCAGCTTAGGGAGCGGGAATGGCCCCTACAATGAGCAGTTCTTC
>TRBV28|.|.|TRBJ1-5
CASWGGAGNQPQHF
TGTGCCAGCTGGGGGGGCGCCGGCAATCAGCCCCAGCATTTT
>TRBV6-5|.|TRBD1|TRBJ1-6
CASSPGQVISPLHF
TGTGCCAGCAGTCCGGGACAGGTTATTTCACCCCTCCACTTT
>TRBV24-1|.|.|TRBJ2-2
CATSDLLGQPTNTGELFF
TGTGCCACCAGTGATTTGCTGGGACAACCGACGAACACCGGGGAGCTGTTTTTT
>TRBV6-1|.|.|TRBJ2-3
CASSGGSQSLTDTQYF
TGTGCCAGCAGTGGGGGCTCCCAGAGCCTCACAGATACGCAGTATTTT
>TRBV6-5|.|TRBD1|TRBJ1-4
CASTFDRGYEKLFF
TGTGCCAGCACATTTGACAGGGGGTATGAAAAACTGTTTTTT
>TRBV24-1|few|TRBD2|TRBJ2-3
CATSDDIAGGSDTQYF
TGTGCCACCAGTGATGACATAGCGGGGGGCTCAGATACGCAGTATTTT
>TRBV24-1|.|.|TRBJ1-5
CATSDVGTQQPQHF
TGTGCCACCAGTGATGTCGGGACACAACAGCCCCAGCATTTT
>TRBV4-1|.|.|TRBJ2-1
CASSQAGNEQFF
TGCGCCAGCAGCCAAGCGGGCAATGAGCAGTTCTTC
>TRBV5-1|.|TRBD1|TRBJ1-2
CASSPGQGQNYGYTF
TGCGCCAGCAGCCCGGGACAGGGCCAAAACTATGGCTACACCTTC
>TRBV27|few|TRBD1|TRBJ1-6
CASRAKQGQSNSPLHF
TGTGCCAGCAGGGCCAAACAGGGACAGTCTAATTCACCCCTCCACTTT
>TRBV27|.|.|TRBJ2-1
CASSFPHNSGLQNEQFF
TGTGCCAGCAGTTTCCCTCATAATAGCGGTCTACAAAATGAGCAGTTCTTC
>TRBV28|.|.|TRBJ2-7
CASSSVGSWYEQYF
TGTGCCAGCAGTTCGGTGGGCAGCTGGTACGAGCAGTACTTC
>TRBV11-3|.|TRBD2|TRBJ2-2
CASSHGLAGVAGELFF
TGTGCCAGCAGCCACGGACTAGCGGGAGTTGCCGGGGAGCTGTTTTTT
>TRBV15|.|.|TRBJ2-1
CATSRDPQSWNEQFF
TGTGCCACCAGCAGAGATCCCCAGTCCTGGAATGAGCAGTTCTTC
>TRBV27|once|.|TRBJ2-7
CASSPGTKSYEQYF
TGTGCCAGCAGCCCCGGGACAAAATCCTACGAGCAGTACTTC
>TRBV25-1|once|.|TRBJ1-2
CASSDGGDVQLGLYGYTF
TGTGCCAGCAGCGATGGGGGGGACGTACAATTGGGGCTCTATGGCTACACCTTC
>TRBV15|.|TRBD1|TRBJ1-4
CATRQGQGETSEKLFF
TGTGCCACCCGCCAGGGACAGGGGGAGACTAGTGAAAAACTGTTTTTT
>TRBV12-3/TRBV12-4|few|.|TRBJ1-5
CASSLYRAQPQHF
TGTGCCAGCAGTTTATACAGGGCTCAGCCCCAGCATTTT
>TRBV19|.|TRBD1|TRBJ2-3
CASKQQGKTDTQYF
TGTGCCAGCAAACAACAGGGGAAGACAGATACGCAGTATTTT
>TRBV28|.|.|TRBJ1-5
CASVGRRVQPQHF
TGTGCCAGCGTCGGCCGGAGGGTTCAGCCCCAGCATTTT
>TRBV4-3|.|.|TRBJ1-1
CASSQDRVGATEAFF
TGCGCCAGCAGCCAAGATCGGGTGGGGGCCACTGAAGCTTTCTTT
>TRBV9|.|TRBD1|TRBJ1-2
CASSRQGEGYTF
TGTGCCAGCAGCAGACAGGGGGAGGGCTACACCTTC